These 20 T cell receptor beta chains came from one sample sequenced in a study of blood T cells in healthy people across ages. A sample-barcoded 5' primer and a J-beta primer mix were used in a second PCR of roughly 7 to 11 cycles. TCRdb recomputed calls from the 5' RACE reads with MiXCR, one row per CDR3 protein. This repertoire shows roughly 1,800,000 distinct CDR3 sequences, around 50% found once; its top ten account for around 2.1%. Sequencing was performed on blood. These receptors all stem from a woman between 40 and 50 years old in good health.

The V call is TRBV10-2, the J call TRBJ2-7, with D maybe TRBD1 (5 bases). V dropped 9 bases and J dropped 0 bases, with 15 bases sitting between them. CDR3 length equals 14 residues. Per germline, CDR1 WSHSY and CDR2 SAAADI. The DNA for the CDR3 is TGCGCCAGTACACCAGGGCCCAACTCCTACGAGCAGTACTTC. This sequence encodes CASTPGPNSYEQYF.

The chain joins TRBV2 to TRBJ1-2, with unresolved D. From germline, CDR1 is SNHLY and CDR2 FYNNEI. Trimming took 7 bases from V and 9 from J, leaving 18 bases between them. The CDR3 covers 13 residues. CDR3 amino acids: CASTVEGLDRYTF. The CDR3 DNA reads TGTGCCAGCACAGTGGAGGGTTTGGATCGCTACACCTTC.

A few counts support this clonotype. V and J are TRBV5-1 and TRBJ2-1; 12 bases fit TRBD1. The better agreement between TRBJ2-7 and the DNA end casts doubt on the J call. The CDR3 has 17 amino acids. The germline gives CDR1 SGHRS, CDR2 YFSETQ. The DNA for the CDR3 is TGCGCCAGCAGCCTCCCGGGACAGGGGGCGGTTATCCAGGAGCAGTACTTC. It codes for CASSLPGQGAVIQEQYF.

The chain links TRBV7-2 to TRBJ2-1, with TRBD2 matching over 9 bases. The ends lost 5 bases at V and 11 bases at J; junction bases unmatched: 4. Germline CDR1 and CDR2: SGHTA and FQGNSA. There are 12 residues in the CDR3. CDR3 in amino acids: CASSEAGGQQFF. Here the CDR3 DNA reads TGTGCCAGCAGCGAGGCGGGGGGGCAGCAGTTCTTC.

This chain uses TRBV4-3 with TRBJ1-2; possible D gene TRBD1, 5 bases. The V and J ends lost 1 base and 8 bases respectively, with 11 bases between them. The CDR3 has 13 residues. CDR1 and CDR2 from the germline V gene are LGHNA and YSLEER. CDR3 sequence reads: CASSQGPGIGYTF. CDR3 bases: TGCGCCAGCAGCCAAGGACCAGGGATCGGCTACACCTTC.

This clonotype has just a few counts. The chain carries TRBV6-6 and TRBJ2-5; unclear D gene. Trimming pared 0 bases from V and 4 bases from J, leaving 9 bases between. The V gene's germline CDR1 is MNHNY and CDR2 SVGAGI (reference sequence). The CDR3 consists of 14 residues. CDR3 DNA sequence: TGTGCCAGCAGTTACTCAACCCTGGGAGAGACCCAGTACTTC. It specifies CASSYSTLGETQYF.

The chain links TRBV4-3 to TRBJ2-7; D not certain. V dropped 1 base and J dropped 1 base, with 17 bases sitting between them. This CDR3 contains 17 residues. The germline V gene encodes CDR1 LGHNA and CDR2 YSLEER. The CDR3 region is CASSQGARLGKSYEQYF. The DNA for the CDR3 is TGCGCCAGCAGCCAAGGGGCAAGGTTAGGGAAGTCCTACGAGCAGTACTTC.

The gene calls are TRBV7-8 and TRBJ2-7; a possible D gene is TRBD1 (5 bases). The CDR3 contains 17 residues. Germline V CDR1 and CDR2: SGHVS, FQNEAQ. V shed 5 bases and J shed 0 bases, with 20 bases lying between them. CDR3 sequence reads: CASSPTQGNPSSYEQYF. The CDR3 DNA reads TGTGCCAGCAGCCCCACCCAGGGCAATCCCAGCTCCTACGAGCAGTACTTC.

This clonotype has only one observation. J is TRBJ2-1 and V is TRBV7-3, with 12 nucleotides matching TRBD1. The CDR3 consists of 16 residues. J lost 4 bases, V lost 5 bases, and 6 bases had no gene match. Germline V lookup: CDR1 SGHTA, CDR2 FQGTGA. The CDR3 here is CASSSGTGGRYNEQFF. In nucleotides, the CDR3 is TGTGCCAGCAGCAGCGGGACAGGGGGCCGATACAATGAGCAGTTCTTC.

About this clonotype: One end of the junction fails to match germline, which may point to a read error. The chain couples TRBV4-3 to TRBJ2-3, with TRBD2 matching over 8 bases. The CDR3 has 15 amino acids. Germline lookup yields CDR1 LGHNA and CDR2 YSLEER. CDR3 residues: CAGSHGGAGTDTQYF. The CDR3 nucleotides read TGCGCCGGCAGCCACGGGGGGGCGGGCACAGATACGCAGTATTTT.

The V gene is TRBV20-1, the J gene TRBJ1-5; D gene ambiguous. Germline-derived CDR1 and CDR2 are DFQATT and SNEGSKA (reference sequence). This CDR3 comprises 12 residues. The V and J ends lost 3 bases and 4 bases respectively, with 7 bases between them. The CDR3 coding sequence is TGCAGTGCTAGTGAGGGAAATCAGCCCCAGCATTTT. Its translation is CSASEGNQPQHF.

This clonotype occurred a few times. The CDR3 coding sequence is TGTGCCAGCAGACTATCAGATACGCAGTATTTT. Translated: CASRLSDTQYF. This sequence joins TRBV7-2 and TRBJ2-3, with no clear D. V dropped 6 bases and J dropped 4 bases, with 5 bases sitting between them. CDR1 SGHTA and CDR2 FQGNSA come from the germline V gene. There are 11 residues in the CDR3. The full variable domain, completed using reference TRBV7-2 and TRBJ2-3, is GAGVSQSPSNKVTEKGKDVELRCDPISGHTALYWYRQSLGQGLEFLIYFQGNSAPDKSGLPSDRFSAERTGGSVSTLTIQRTQQEDSAVYLCASRLSDTQYFGPGTRLTVL.

This clonotype was picked up a small number of times. The J gene is TRBJ2-1, the V gene TRBV15; D may be TRBD2 (7 bases). This CDR3 has 16 amino acids. Trimming removed 5 bases from V and 6 bases from J, with 20 bases in between. Germline CDR1 is LNHNV and CDR2 is YYDKDF (reference sequence). CDR3 in amino acids: CATSGRGGALFNEQFF. CDR3 in DNA: TGTGCCACCAGCGGGAGAGGGGGGGCCTTATTCAATGAGCAGTTCTTC.

This clonotype showed up just once. J is TRBJ1-2 and V is TRBV29-1; D remains unclear. There are 14 residues in the CDR3. Germline V gene sequence: CDR1 SQVTM, CDR2 ANQGSEA. Deletions cut 0 bases from V and 2 bases from J, with 10 bases between. The CDR3 loop is CSVEDHRQNYGYTF. The CDR3 coding sequence is TGCAGCGTTGAAGATCACCGACAAAACTATGGCTACACCTTC.

The V and J genes are TRBV15 and TRBJ2-5, with 9 positions matching TRBD1. CDR1 is LNHNV, CDR2 YYDKDF, per germline (reference sequence). The ends lost 1 base at V and 2 bases at J; junction bases unmatched: 8. The CDR3 loop spans 17 amino acids. The DNA of the CDR3 is TGTGCCACCAGCAGAGTCCCCGGGACAGGGATACAAGAGACCCAGTACTTC. Encoded protein: CATSRVPGTGIQETQYF.

This clonotype was seen just once. The chain has TRBV20-1 and TRBJ2-7; D remains ambiguous. Trimming shortened V by 4 bases and J by 0 bases, and 10 bases separated the two germline ends. Germline values: CDR1 DFQATT, CDR2 SNEGSKA (reference sequence). This CDR3 has 13 amino acids. CDR3 protein: CSATGSFSYEQYF. The CDR3 nucleotides read TGCAGTGCTACCGGTTCTTTCTCCTACGAGCAGTACTTC.

The chain is built from TRBV28 and TRBJ1-1, with D perhaps TRBD1 (6 bases). V gave up 11 bases and J gave up 3 bases, with 22 bases separating them. CDR3 size: 15 residues. Germline CDR1 MDHEN, CDR2 SYDVKM. Written as DNA, the CDR3 is TGTGCCGGAGGGGGGCATCTGGGCGGGGACACTGAAGCTTTCTTT. Residues: CAGGGHLGGDTEAFF.

The rearrangement joins TRBV5-6 to TRBJ2-7, with TRBD1 matching 8 bases. The CDR3 loop spans 16 amino acids. Per germline, CDR1 SGHDT and CDR2 YYEEEE. With 3 bases clipped from V and 3 bases from J, the junction kept 11 bases outside the gene matches. In nucleotides, the CDR3 is TGTGCCAGCAGCTCCTCAGCACAGGGGGAATTCTACGAGCAGTACTTC. Protein sequence: CASSSSAQGEFYEQYF.

The chain combines TRBV7-2 with TRBJ2-1; D is uncertain. V gave up 2 bases and J gave up 10 bases, with 15 bases separating them. The CDR3 length is 14 residues. Germline V gives CDR1 SGHTA, CDR2 FQGNSA. As DNA, the CDR3 is TGTGCCAGCAGCTTAACTGAGAGCTCCTACGAGCAGTTCTTC. It encodes CASSLTESSYEQFF.

V gene TRBV6-1 combines with J gene TRBJ2-5; 10 bases line up with TRBD1. V shed 6 bases and J 6 bases; nucleotides not matched to a gene: 19. The CDR3 covers 18 residues. CDR1 is MNHNS, CDR2 SASEGT, per germline. Written as DNA, the CDR3 is TGTGCCAGCAGGGGGGGGGGACCGGGACAGGGGATTGTGAAGACCCAGTACTTC. It encodes CASRGGGPGQGIVKTQYF.